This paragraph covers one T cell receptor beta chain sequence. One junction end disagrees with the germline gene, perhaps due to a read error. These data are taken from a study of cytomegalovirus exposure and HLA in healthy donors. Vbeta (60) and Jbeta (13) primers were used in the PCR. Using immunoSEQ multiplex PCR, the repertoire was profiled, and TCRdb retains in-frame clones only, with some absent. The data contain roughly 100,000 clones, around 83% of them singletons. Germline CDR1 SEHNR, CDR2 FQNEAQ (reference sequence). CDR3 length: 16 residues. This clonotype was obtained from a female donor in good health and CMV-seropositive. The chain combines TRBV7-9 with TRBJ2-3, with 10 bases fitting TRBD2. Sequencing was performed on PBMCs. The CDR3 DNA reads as TGTTCCAGCAGCCTTATCGGTAGCGGGGGGACAGATACGCAGTATTTT. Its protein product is CSSSLIGSGGTDTQYF.